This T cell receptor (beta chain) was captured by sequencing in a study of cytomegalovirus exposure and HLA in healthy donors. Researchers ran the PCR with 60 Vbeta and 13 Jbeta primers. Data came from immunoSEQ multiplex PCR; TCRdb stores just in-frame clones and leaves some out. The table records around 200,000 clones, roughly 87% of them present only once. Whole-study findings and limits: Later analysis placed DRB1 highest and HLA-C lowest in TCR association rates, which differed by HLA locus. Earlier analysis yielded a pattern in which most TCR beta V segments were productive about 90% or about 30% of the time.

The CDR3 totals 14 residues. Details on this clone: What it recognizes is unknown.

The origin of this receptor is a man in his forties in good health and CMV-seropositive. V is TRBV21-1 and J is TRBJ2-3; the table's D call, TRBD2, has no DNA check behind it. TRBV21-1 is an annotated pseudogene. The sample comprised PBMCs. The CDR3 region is CASSTARSTDTQYF. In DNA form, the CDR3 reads TGTGCCAGCAGCACGGCGCGGAGCACAGATACGCAGTATTTT.